Shown below are 28 T cell receptor beta chains from a single sample sequenced in a study of blood T cell repertoires in COVID-19. TCRdb keeps only in-frame clones here, not all; method: immunoSEQ multiplex PCR. Of 250,000 to 300,000 clones listed, about nine tenths are singletons. The sequenced material came from peripheral blood. These receptors all stem from a woman aged 55-75 years with acute or convalescent COVID-19.

The chain is built from TRBV30 and TRBJ2-3; the D gene is possibly TRBD1 (6 bases). Germline V gene lookup returns CDR1 GTSNPN and CDR2 SVGIG (reference sequence). With 2 bases removed from V and 3 bases from J, the gap between germline ends came to 15 bases. The CDR3 sequence is 15 residues long. CDR3 protein: CAWSPGTSGTDTQYF. CDR3 sequence (DNA): TGTGCCTGGAGTCCAGGGACATCTGGGACAGATACGCAGTATTTT.

A single count supports this clone. The chain couples TRBV7-6 to TRBJ2-7; 12 nucleotides align to TRBD2. Trimming cost V 5 bases and J 0 bases; bases outside gene matches: 11. CDR1 and CDR2 from the germline V gene are SGHVS and FNYEAQ. The CDR3 length is 18 residues. The CDR3 bases are TGTGCCAGCAGCCCCGTGACTAGCGGGGGCCCACGCTCCTACGAGCAGTACTTC. Its translation is CASSPVTSGGPRSYEQYF.

The chain joins TRBV19 to TRBJ1-5; no firm D call. Germline V gene lookup returns CDR1 LNHDA and CDR2 SQIVND (reference sequence). Deletions cut 4 bases from V and 0 bases from J, with 7 bases between. The CDR3 is 14 residues long. CDR3 nucleotides: TGTGCCAGTAGTACCCGGTCTAGCAATCAGCCCCAGCATTTT. Translation gives CASSTRSSNQPQHF. Full variable domain (outside the CDR3, taken from reference TRBV19 and TRBJ1-5): DGGITQSPKYLFRKEGQNVTLSCEQNLNHDAMYWYRQDPGQGLRLIYYSQIVNDFQKGDIAEGYSVSREKKESFPLTVTSAQKNPTAFYLCASSTRSSNQPQHFGDGTRLSIL.

On this clone: The germline gene is not matched at one end of the junction; a read error may be the cause. This chain links TRBV2 with TRBJ2-5; TRBD2 might be the D (5 bases). CDR1 SNHLY and CDR2 FYNNEI come from the germline V gene. The CDR3 runs 15 residues. The CDR3 DNA reads as TGTGCCAGCAAGGTCCGGGCCTTCGGGGAAGAGACCCAATACTTC. Encoded protein: CASKVRAFGEETQYF.

The gene calls are TRBV28 and TRBJ1-2, with D tentatively TRBD1 (6 bases). CDR1 and CDR2 (germline): MDHEN, SYDVKM. V lost 10 bases and J lost 2, with 17 bases in between. The CDR3 has 14 amino acids. In DNA, the CDR3 is TGTGCCACGCGTCGGACAGTCGAGAACTATGGCTACACCTTC. It is translated as CATRRTVENYGYTF.

The J gene is TRBJ2-3, the V gene TRBV7-2; 7 positions agree with TRBD2. The CDR3 is made up of 17 amino acids. Per the germline V gene, CDR1 is SGHTA and CDR2 is FQGNSA. V shed 6 bases and J 2 bases; nucleotides not matched to a gene: 14. The CDR3 coding sequence is TGTGCCAGCAGGTATTTTAGAGCGGGACCTATCACAGATACGCAGTATTTT. This translates into CASRYFRAGPITDTQYF. The full variable domain, in which reference TRBV7-2 and TRBJ2-3 provide the parts outside the CDR3, is GAGVSQSPSNKVTEKGKDVELRCDPISGHTALYWYRQSLGQGLEFLIYFQGNSAPDKSGLPSDRFSAERTGGSVSTLTIQRTQQEDSAVYLCASRYFRAGPITDTQYFGPGTRLTVL.

This clone turned up a few times. The chain combines TRBV10-1 with TRBJ1-4; TRBD1 matches at 8 bases. V shed 4 bases and J 8 bases; nucleotides not matched to a gene: 9. The V gene's germline CDR1 is WNHNN and CDR2 SYGVQD (reference sequence). This CDR3 spans 15 amino acids. CDR3 region: CASSATGGADEKLFF. CDR3 DNA sequence: TGCGCCAGCAGTGCTACAGGGGGAGCAGACGAAAAACTGTTTTTT.

The chain uses TRBV3-1 (or the pseudogene TRBV3-2) and TRBJ2-3; TRBD1 aligns across 7 bases. CDR3 length: 16 amino acids. Trimming at V came to 1 base and at J to 4 bases, leaving 8 bases not matched to a gene. Germline CDR1 and CDR2: LGHDT and YNNKEL (reference sequence). DNA of the CDR3: TGTGCCAGCAGCCAAGTCCGGGACAGAGGTGCAGATACGCAGTATTTT. It translates to CASSQVRDRGADTQYF.

This clone turned up a few times. The V call is TRBV5-4, the J call TRBJ2-7, with 9 positions matching TRBD1. V shed 3 bases and J 4 bases; nucleotides not matched to a gene: 8. CDR1 and CDR2 (germline): SGHNT, YYREEE (reference sequence). The CDR3 extends over 15 amino acids. CDR3 bases: TGTGCCAGCAGCTCCCCGGGACAGGGCCCTTACGAGCAGTACTTC. It specifies CASSSPGQGPYEQYF.

CDR3 bases: TGTGCCAGCAGTTTATTCGGGACAGTTAACACCGGGGAGCTGTTTTTT. Its protein is CASSLFGTVNTGELFF. The V and J genes are TRBV27 and TRBJ2-2, with 7 bases lining up with TRBD1. Germline-derived CDR1 and CDR2 are MNHEY and SMNVEV (reference sequence). Trimming took 1 base from V and 2 from J; bases not matched to a gene: 4. CDR3 length: 16 residues.

The V and J genes are TRBV9 and TRBJ1-1; D not resolved. Trimming took 0 bases from V and 4 from J, leaving 10 bases between them. CDR1 is SGDLS and CDR2 is YYNGEE in the germline V gene. This CDR3 has 14 amino acids. CDR3 amino acids: CASSVERVGTEAFF. As DNA, the CDR3 is TGTGCCAGCAGCGTAGAGAGGGTTGGCACTGAAGCTTTCTTT. The whole variable domain, filled in from reference TRBV9 and TRBJ1-1, reads DSGVTQTPKHLITATGQRVTLRCSPRSGDLSVYWYQQSLDQGLQFLIQYYNGEERAKGNILERFSAQQFPDLHSELNLSSLELGDSALYFCASSVERVGTEAFFGQGTRLTVV.

V is TRBV30 and J is TRBJ2-7; 11 bases agree with TRBD2. The germline V gene encodes CDR1 GTSNPN and CDR2 SVGIG (reference sequence). Trimming at V came to 3 bases and at J to 7 bases, leaving 11 bases not matched to a gene. CDR3 size: 15 residues. The CDR3 protein is CAWRLTGLAVGEQYF. The CDR3 bases are TGTGCCTGGAGACTAACGGGACTAGCGGTAGGGGAGCAGTACTTC.

The rearrangement links TRBV14 to TRBJ1-1; 8 bases match TRBD1. The V segment lost 2 bases and the J segment 1 base; nucleotides outside the gene matches: 6. Per germline, CDR1 SGHDN and CDR2 FVKESK. There are 16 residues in the CDR3. The CDR3 here is CASSQRDRYTNTEAFF. The DNA of the CDR3 is TGTGCCAGCAGCCAAAGGGACAGGTACACGAACACTGAAGCTTTCTTT.

The chain couples TRBV18 to TRBJ1-1; D possibly corresponds to TRBD1 (6 bases). The CDR3 is made up of 12 amino acids. The germline CDR1 and CDR2 sequences are KGHSH and LQKENI. V was cut by 5 bases and J by 3 bases, with 7 bases left in between. CDR3 sequence: CASSRQDTEAFF. Written as DNA, the CDR3 is TGTGCCAGCTCAAGACAGGACACTGAAGCTTTCTTT.

The V and J genes are TRBV29-1 and TRBJ1-2; 8 nucleotides line up with TRBD1. The trim removed 0 bases at V and 4 bases at J, leaving 4 bases unmatched. CDR1 SQVTM and CDR2 ANQGSEA come from the germline V gene. This CDR3 has 14 amino acids. The CDR3 nucleotides are TGCAGCGTTGAAGACCAGGGGGCAAGCTATGGCTACACCTTC. It is translated as CSVEDQGASYGYTF.

This chain connects TRBV18 to TRBJ2-2; D not resolved. The CDR3 extends over 13 amino acids. CDR1 and CDR2 from the germline V gene are KGHSH and LQKENI. V lost 0 bases and J lost 7, with 6 bases in between. CDR3 coding DNA: TGTGCCAGCTCACCACCCCACAGCGGGGAGCTGTTTTTT. Amino acids: CASSPPHSGELFF. The full variable domain, its missing parts supplied by reference TRBV18 and TRBJ2-2, is NAGVMQNPRHLVRRRGQEARLRCSPMKGHSHVYWYRQLPEEGLKFMVYLQKENIIDESGMPKERFSAEFPKEGPSILRIQQVVRGDSAAYFCASSPPHSGELFFGEGSRLTVL.

This rearrangement joins TRBV6-1 to TRBJ1-1; 7 nucleotides match TRBD1. This CDR3 contains 15 residues. V shed 3 bases, J shed 7 bases, and the junction held 11 bases outside the gene matches. Germline assignment: CDR1 MNHNS and CDR2 SASEGT. CDR3 loop: CASSERQGSYDEAFF. In DNA form, the CDR3 reads TGTGCCAGCAGTGAGCGACAGGGCTCTTATGATGAAGCTTTCTTT.

The rearrangement links TRBV4-3 to TRBJ2-2; tentative D call: TRBD1 (5 bases). Deletions cut 4 bases from V and 0 bases from J, with 24 bases between. This CDR3 contains 20 residues. Germline-derived CDR1 and CDR2 are LGHNA and YSLEER. CDR3 coding DNA: TGCGCCAGCAGCCGAGAGTTATTAGGGCAGGGTCGCCCGAACACCGGGGAGCTGTTTTTT. It yields the protein CASSRELLGQGRPNTGELFF.

V gene TRBV5-5 combines with J gene TRBJ2-3, with TRBD2 as a possible D gene (6 bases). Germline loops: CDR1 SGHKS, CDR2 YYEKEE (reference sequence). The CDR3 sequence is 13 residues long. The V end was cut by 4 bases, the J end by 9 bases, with 15 bases between. The CDR3 sequence is CASSGTPGGTQYF. The DNA for the CDR3 is TGTGCCAGCAGCGGGACGCCTGGGGGGACGCAGTATTTT.

The chain carries TRBV28 and TRBJ2-3; TRBD2 is a possible D gene (7 bases). Trimming cost V 2 bases and J 5 bases, with 11 bases left between them. The germline V gene has CDR1 MDHEN and CDR2 SYDVKM. The CDR3 runs to 14 residues. In nucleotides, the CDR3 is TGTGCCAGCAGTTTAGGGGGGGCCGTAGATACGCAGTATTTT. Its protein is CASSLGGAVDTQYF.

The V and J genes are TRBV2 and TRBJ2-2; 9 bases are a match to TRBD1. This CDR3 is 15 amino acids long. Losses at the gene ends were 6 bases for V and 7 bases for J; bases not matched to a gene: 9. Germline CDR1 is SNHLY and CDR2 is FYNNEI. The CDR3 reads CASSPLGQGVGELFF. Here the CDR3 DNA reads TGTGCCAGCAGCCCATTGGGACAGGGCGTCGGGGAGCTGTTTTTT.

The V gene is TRBV10-3, the J gene TRBJ2-3, with 8 bases aligning to TRBD2. With 8 bases clipped from V and 1 base from J, the junction kept 5 bases outside the gene matches. CDR3 length: 14 amino acids. Germline loops: CDR1 ENHRY, CDR2 SYGVKD. In nucleotides, the CDR3 is TGTGCCATCTTAGCGGGGCAGGGCACAGATACGCAGTATTTT. Translating gives CAILAGQGTDTQYF.

The rearrangement joins TRBV12-3 or TRBV12-4 to TRBJ1-2; D is possibly TRBD1 (5 bases). V was clipped by 5 bases and J by 4 bases, with 11 bases between them. The CDR3 extends over 13 amino acids. The CDR3 protein is CASSQQDLYGYTF. The DNA of the CDR3 is TGTGCCAGCAGTCAACAGGATCTCTATGGCTACACCTTC.

J is TRBJ2-1 and V is TRBV9, with 8 bases aligning to TRBD2. Trimming removed 5 bases from V and 2 bases from J; junction bases left unmatched: 6. The CDR3 length is 15 residues. From germline, CDR1 is SGDLS and CDR2 YYNGEE. Here the CDR3 DNA reads TGTGCCAGCAGTCTTACAGCGGGGGCCTACAATGAGCAGTTCTTC. This sequence encodes CASSLTAGAYNEQFF.

The rearrangement links TRBV5-1 to TRBJ2-7, with 9 bases lining up with TRBD2. Trimming removed 1 base from V and 5 bases from J; junction bases left unmatched: 7. The CDR3 consists of 15 residues. Germline CDR1 reads SGHRS; CDR2 reads YFSETQ. The CDR3 spells CASSLKAGGRDEQYF. CDR3 nucleotides: TGCGCCAGCAGCTTGAAGGCGGGAGGGCGGGACGAGCAGTACTTC.

This chain links TRBV28 with TRBJ2-7, with TRBD2 identical over 9 bases. The CDR3 covers 14 residues. Germline V gene data show CDR1 as MDHEN and CDR2 as SYDVKM. V lost 2 bases and J lost 2; bases outside the gene matches: 1. CDR3 DNA sequence: TGTGCCAGCAGTTTAGCGGGAGGGGCCTACGAGCAGTACTTC. It translates to CASSLAGGAYEQYF.

The chain couples TRBV4-1 to TRBJ2-3; no definite D call. This CDR3 comprises 12 residues. Germline-derived CDR1 and CDR2 are MGHRA and YSYEKL. V was cut by 5 bases and J by 4 bases, with 7 bases left in between. The CDR3 sequence is CASSAVADTQYF. CDR3 nucleotides: TGCGCCAGCAGCGCGGTCGCAGATACGCAGTATTTT.

The chain links TRBV28 to TRBJ1-6; TRBD1 aligns across 7 bases. Trimming took 7 bases from V and 9 from J; bases not matched to a gene: 6. CDR1 and CDR2 from the germline V gene are MDHEN and SYDVKM. The CDR3 covers 13 residues. CDR3 sequence reads: CASIDRARSPLHF. The CDR3 coding sequence is TGTGCCAGCATAGACAGGGCCCGTTCACCCCTCCACTTT.